This entry describes one T cell receptor (beta chain). This specimen comes from a study of T cell responses to AZD1222 COVID-19 vaccine. The table came from immunoSEQ multiplex PCR; TCRdb's copy has only in-frame clones and leaves some out. The profile shows around 70,000 clones, 79% of them singletons. Trimming stripped 3 bases from V and 1 base from J, with 7 bases between. The CDR3 totals 13 residues. CDR1 and CDR2 from the germline V gene are MGHRA and YSYEKL. The receptor's source is an adult in good health. The sample was peripheral blood, taken on day 0 of MenACWY control vaccination. The rearrangement links TRBV4-1 to TRBJ2-7, with a weak D call TRBD2 (5 bases). The CDR3 reads CASSHRESYEQYF. CDR3 nucleotides: TGCGCCAGCAGCCATAGGGAGTCCTACGAGCAGTACTTC.